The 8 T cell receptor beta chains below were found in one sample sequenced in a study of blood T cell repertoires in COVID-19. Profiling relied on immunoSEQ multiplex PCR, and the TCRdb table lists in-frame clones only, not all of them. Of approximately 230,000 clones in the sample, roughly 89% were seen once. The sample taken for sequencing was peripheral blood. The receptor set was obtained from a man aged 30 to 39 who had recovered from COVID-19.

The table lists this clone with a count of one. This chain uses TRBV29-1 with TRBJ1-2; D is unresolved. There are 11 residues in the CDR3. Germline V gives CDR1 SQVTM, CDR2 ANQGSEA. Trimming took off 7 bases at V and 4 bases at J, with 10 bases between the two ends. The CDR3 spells CSAQEGYGYTF. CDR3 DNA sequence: TGCAGCGCGCAGGAGGGCTATGGCTACACCTTC.

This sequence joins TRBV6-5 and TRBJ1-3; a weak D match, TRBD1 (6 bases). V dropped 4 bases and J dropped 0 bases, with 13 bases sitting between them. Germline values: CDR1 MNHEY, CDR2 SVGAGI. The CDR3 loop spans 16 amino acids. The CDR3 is CASSLSDRTSGNTIYF. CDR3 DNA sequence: TGTGCCAGCAGTTTATCCGACAGGACCTCTGGAAACACCATATATTTT.

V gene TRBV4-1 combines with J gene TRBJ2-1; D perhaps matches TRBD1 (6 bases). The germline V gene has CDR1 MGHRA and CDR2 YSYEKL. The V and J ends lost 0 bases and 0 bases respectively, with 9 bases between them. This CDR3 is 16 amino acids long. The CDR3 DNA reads TGCGCCAGCAGCCAAGATAGCAGGGGCTCCTACAATGAGCAGTTCTTC. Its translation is CASSQDSRGSYNEQFF.

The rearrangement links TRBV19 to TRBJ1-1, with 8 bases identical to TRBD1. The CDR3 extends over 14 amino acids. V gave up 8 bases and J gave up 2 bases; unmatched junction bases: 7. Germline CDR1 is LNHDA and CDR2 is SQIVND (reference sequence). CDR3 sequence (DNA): TGTGCCAGTCTGAGGGGACAGGCCAACACTGAAGCTTTCTTT. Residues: CASLRGQANTEAFF.

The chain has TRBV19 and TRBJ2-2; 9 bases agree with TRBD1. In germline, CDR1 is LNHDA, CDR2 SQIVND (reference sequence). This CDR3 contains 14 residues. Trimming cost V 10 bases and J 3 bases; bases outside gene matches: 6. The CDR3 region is CAISDRGDTGELFF. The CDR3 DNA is TGTGCCATCTCAGACAGGGGGGACACCGGGGAGCTGTTTTTT.

Written as DNA, the CDR3 is TGTGCCAGCAGCGGAAGGACAGAAGTATCACAAGAGACCCAGTACTTC. This translates into CASSGRTEVSQETQYF. The V call is TRBV27, the J call TRBJ2-5, with D possibly being TRBD1 (6 bases). Germline V CDR1 and CDR2: MNHEY, SMNVEV (reference sequence). The CDR3 is 16 residues long. Trimming cost V 6 bases and J 2 bases, with 19 bases left between them.

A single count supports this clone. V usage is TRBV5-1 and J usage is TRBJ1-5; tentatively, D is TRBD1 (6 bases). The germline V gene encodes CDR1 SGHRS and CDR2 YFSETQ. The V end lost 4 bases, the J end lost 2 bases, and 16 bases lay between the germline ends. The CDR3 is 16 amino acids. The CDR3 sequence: CASSPDRNRGNQPQHF. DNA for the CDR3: TGCGCCAGCAGCCCCGACAGGAACCGGGGCAATCAGCCCCAGCATTTT.

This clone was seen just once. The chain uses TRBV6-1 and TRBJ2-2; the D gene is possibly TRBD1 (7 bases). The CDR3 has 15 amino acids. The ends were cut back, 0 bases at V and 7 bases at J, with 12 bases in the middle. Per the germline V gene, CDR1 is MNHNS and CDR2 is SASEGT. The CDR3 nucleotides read TGTGCCAGCAGTGAAGCTCGACAGGGAGGCGGGGAGCTGTTTTTT. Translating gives CASSEARQGGGELFF.